This T cell receptor beta chain was sequenced in a study of regulatory T cells in long-lasting Graves disease. According to the study, TCR beta libraries were built with iRepertoire HTBI primers and CDR3-region Arm-PCR. Each CDR3 protein gets one entry after TCRdb re-called the multiplex PCR reads with MiXCR. The profile shows more than 650,000 distinct CDR3 sequences, around 30% of them singletons. Time point reported: persistent/refractory GD, antithyroid drugs over 5 years with positive TRAb. The authors made the TCR library using RNA they extracted from PBMCs. Source: peripheral blood mononuclear cells (PBMCs), taken when the disease was refractory, from a patient treated with antithyroid drugs. This TCR derives from a female donor with Graves disease.

This CDR3 is CASSYSSPRGAGDEQYF. For the CDR3, the DNA is TGTGCCAGCAGTTACTCGAGCCCCAGGGGGGCAGGGGACGAGCAGTACTTC. The gene calls are TRBV6-2 or TRBV6-3 and TRBJ2-7; perhaps TRBD1 as D (7 bases). This CDR3 contains 17 residues. V was pared by 0 bases and J by 5 bases, with 20 bases between. Germline assignment: CDR1 MNHEY and CDR2 SVGEGT.